One and the same sample provided the 25 T cell receptor beta chains below, sequenced in a study of Siglec-9 on CD8 T cells in melanoma. Sequencing used immunoSEQ multiplex PCR; TCRdb keeps in-frame clones, though not all of them. The sample has more than 25,000 clones; 80% are singletons. Sample: Siglec-9- CD8+ T cells sorted from blood. These receptors came from a human donor in good health.

In nucleotides, the CDR3 is TGCGCCAGCAGCAAACGGGGGGCCCCCAAAGGCACAGATACGCAGTATTTT. Translating it yields CASSKRGAPKGTDTQYF. This chain uses TRBV5-1 with TRBJ2-3; D possibly corresponds to TRBD2 (7 bases). Germline-derived CDR1 and CDR2 are SGHRS and YFSETQ. The ends were cut back, 4 bases at V and 1 base at J, with 19 bases in the middle. CDR3 size: 17 residues.

The CDR3 protein is CASSPTGTGDREQYV. The DNA for the CDR3 is TGTGCCAGCAGTCCCACCGGGACAGGGGATCGTGAGCAGTACGTC. The chain recombines TRBV27 with TRBJ2-7, with 10 bases aligning to TRBD1. With 5 bases clipped from V and 7 bases from J, the junction kept 11 bases outside the gene matches. CDR3 length: 15 residues. Germline CDR1 is MNHEY and CDR2 is SMNVEV (reference sequence).

The V gene is TRBV7-6, the J gene TRBJ2-7, with TRBD1 matching 10 bases. The junction had 6 bases not matched to a gene; V was cut back by 5 bases and J by 5 bases. This CDR3 spans 14 amino acids. Germline V gene data show CDR1 as SGHVS and CDR2 as FNYEAQ. CDR3 in DNA: TGTGCCAGCAGCAACCGGGACAGGGGCCACGAGCAGTACTTC. Protein product: CASSNRDRGHEQYF.

This clone was seen only once. The chain is built from TRBV28 and TRBJ2-5; D unresolved. CDR1 is MDHEN and CDR2 is SYDVKM in the germline V gene. This CDR3 comprises 14 residues. The germline V and J ends were trimmed by 2 bases and 0 bases, with 7 bases remaining between them. The CDR3 spells CASSLGQYQETQYF. DNA of the CDR3: TGTGCCAGCAGTTTAGGGCAGTACCAAGAGACCCAGTACTTC. Combining the CDR3 with reference TRBV28 and TRBJ2-5 gives the whole variable domain DVKVTQSSRYLVKRTGEKVFLECVQDMDHENMFWYRQDPGLGLRLIYFSYDVKMKEKGDIPEGYSVSREKKERFSLILESASTNQTSMYLCASSLGQYQETQYFGPGTRLLVL.

The sample holds one count of this clone. This chain uses TRBV7-3 with TRBJ2-3; D ambiguous. Trimming removed 4 bases at V and 1 base at J, with 9 bases between. CDR3 length: 14 amino acids. Germline lookup yields CDR1 SGHTA and CDR2 FQGTGA. CDR3 sequence: CASSSGRGTDTQYF. CDR3 DNA sequence: TGTGCCAGCAGCTCAGGAAGGGGCACAGATACGCAGTATTTT.

This clone came up a few times. The genes are TRBV10-2 and TRBJ2-5, with 7 positions matching TRBD2. There are 12 residues in the CDR3. J gave up 0 bases and V 8 bases, and 0 bases lay outside the gene matches. CDR1 is WSHSY and CDR2 is SAAADI in the germline V gene. CDR3 sequence: CASAGDQETQYF. As DNA, the CDR3 is TGCGCCAGCGCGGGGGACCAAGAGACCCAGTACTTC.

The chain carries TRBV7-9 and TRBJ1-1; D is possibly TRBD1 (5 bases). Trimming cost V 3 bases and J 6 bases, with 17 bases left between them. Germline V gene sequence: CDR1 SEHNR, CDR2 FQNEAQ (reference sequence). The CDR3 runs to 15 residues. The CDR3 region has the DNA TGTGCCAGCAGCTTTATCGGGGGACCAAAGCCTGAAGCTTTCTTT. Translated, it gives CASSFIGGPKPEAFF.

This clone was recorded a few times. This chain joins TRBV6-1 and TRBJ1-1; no firm D call. Germline V gene sequence: CDR1 MNHNS, CDR2 SASEGT. The CDR3 is 15 residues long. Trimming shortened V by 6 bases and J by 3 bases, and 17 bases separated the two germline ends. The CDR3 protein is CASRRYKVEDTEAFF. The CDR3 DNA follows: TGTGCCAGCAGGAGGTATAAGGTCGAAGACACTGAAGCTTTCTTT.

This rearrangement joins TRBV7-6 to TRBJ2-2, with D maybe TRBD2 (6 bases). V gave up 2 bases and J gave up 1 base, with 11 bases separating them. Per germline, CDR1 SGHVS and CDR2 FNYEAQ. This CDR3 region has 16 residues. Here the CDR3 reads CASSLSGGVNTGELFF. DNA for the CDR3: TGTGCCAGCAGCTTATCGGGCGGGGTGAACACCGGGGAGCTGTTTTTT.

Relative to its sample, this clone is medium-sized. The chain uses TRBV2 and TRBJ2-7; D is possibly TRBD2 (5 bases). The CDR3 length is 12 residues. The V end was cut by 10 bases, the J end by 5 bases, with 15 bases between. The germline V gene has CDR1 SNHLY and CDR2 FYNNEI. CDR3: CATSEGTDEQYF. As DNA, the CDR3 is TGTGCCACATCCGAGGGAACCGACGAGCAGTACTTC.

V and J are TRBV6-1 and TRBJ2-7; D not resolved. Germline lookup yields CDR1 MNHNS and CDR2 SASEGT. V lost 1 base and J lost 2, with 6 bases in between. CDR3 length: 13 amino acids. CDR3 region: CASSEDETYEQYV. CDR3 bases: TGTGCCAGCAGTGAAGATGAGACCTACGAGCAGTACGTC.

The V and J genes are TRBV7-6 and TRBJ1-3, with D possibly matching TRBD1 (5 bases). The CDR3 length is 17 residues. V lost 1 base to trimming and J lost 3 bases, with 16 bases between them. From germline, CDR1 is SGHVS and CDR2 FNYEAQ. CDR3 sequence: CASSLGSGGSGGNTIYF. CDR3 DNA: TGTGCCAGCAGCTTAGGGTCGGGGGGAAGCGGTGGAAACACCATATATTTT.

The chain employs TRBV2 and TRBJ2-5; D is uncertain. The CDR3 extends over 12 amino acids. Germline V gives CDR1 SNHLY, CDR2 FYNNEI. V was pared by 6 bases and J by 1 base, with 6 bases between. CDR3 in DNA: TGTGCCAGCAGGGGCATCCAAGAGACCCAGTACTTC. Protein sequence: CASRGIQETQYF.

Details on this clone: Other DNA sequences in the same sample also yield this CDR3. The chain carries TRBV7-9 and TRBJ2-1, with a tentative D call TRBD2 (5 bases). Per germline, CDR1 SEHNR and CDR2 FQNEAQ (reference sequence). The CDR3 consists of 13 residues. V dropped 2 bases and J dropped 8 bases, with 10 bases sitting between them. The CDR3 here is CASSLRGIDEQFF. The CDR3 nucleotides read TGTGCCAGCAGCTTACGAGGGATCGATGAGCAGTTCTTC.

This CDR3 is CASSFLQGASEQYF. The CDR3 DNA reads TGTGCCAGTAGTTTTTTACAGGGGGCGAGCGAGCAGTACTTC. The chain uses TRBV19 and TRBJ2-7; TRBD1 agrees at 9 bases. From germline, CDR1 is LNHDA and CDR2 SQIVND (reference sequence). CDR3 length equals 14 residues. After removal of 5 bases from V and 6 bases from J, the junction contained 8 bases not matched to a gene.

The V and J genes are TRBV5-1 and TRBJ2-1, with D unclear. CDR3 length: 14 residues. V lost 1 base, J lost 3 bases, and 8 bases lay in between. CDR1 and CDR2 (germline): SGHRS, YFSETQ. CDR3 residues: CASSLNLLYNEQFF. CDR3 bases: TGCGCCAGCAGCTTGAACCTTCTCTACAATGAGCAGTTCTTC.

The rearrangement links TRBV27 to TRBJ1-3; D gene ambiguous. The CDR3 has 15 residues. The V gene's germline CDR1 is MNHEY and CDR2 SMNVEV (reference sequence). V lost 0 bases and J 3 bases, leaving 9 bases between the germline ends. For the CDR3, the DNA is TGTGCCAGCAGTTTATCGGCAGGAGATGGAAACACCATATATTTT. Its translation: CASSLSAGDGNTIYF.

The CDR3 loop is CASRNKWGYVSYTF. DNA for the CDR3: TGTGCCAGCAGGAACAAGTGGGGGTATGTTAGCTACACCTTC. The J gene is TRBJ1-2, the V gene TRBV7-3; a possible D gene is TRBD1 (5 bases). The CDR3 sequence is 14 residues long. Germline V gene lookup returns CDR1 SGHTA and CDR2 FQGTGA. The germline V and J ends were trimmed by 6 bases and 9 bases, with 20 bases remaining between them.

This clone has just one count. V usage is TRBV27 and J usage is TRBJ2-5, with a weak D call TRBD2 (7 bases). With 6 bases removed from V and 2 bases from J, the gap between germline ends came to 16 bases. This CDR3 is built from 15 residues. Per the germline V gene, CDR1 is MNHEY and CDR2 is SMNVEV (reference sequence). CDR3 nucleotides: TGTGCCAGCAGCCTTGACGGGGGGCGGCAAGAGACCCAGTACTTC. Translated, it gives CASSLDGGRQETQYF.

The chain recombines TRBV27 with TRBJ1-3; D call uncertain. Germline V gene data show CDR1 as MNHEY and CDR2 as SMNVEV (reference sequence). Trimming removed 2 bases from V and 0 bases from J, with 2 bases in between. The CDR3 is 13 amino acids. DNA for the CDR3: TGTGCCAGCAGTTTAAGCTCTGGAAACACCATATATTTT. As protein: CASSLSSGNTIYF.

The chain carries TRBV5-6 and TRBJ2-1, with D unresolved. CDR3 length: 12 residues. Germline CDR1 SGHDT, CDR2 YYEEEE. Trimming shortened V by 4 bases and J by 4 bases, and 6 bases separated the two germline ends. For the CDR3, the DNA is TGTGCCAGCAGCCCGACTTACAATGAGCAGTTCTTC. This sequence encodes CASSPTYNEQFF. Combining the CDR3 with reference TRBV5-6 and TRBJ2-1 gives the whole variable domain DAGVTQSPTHLIKTRGQQVTLRCSPKSGHDTVSWYQQALGQGPQFIFQYYEEEERQRGNFPDRFSGHQFPNYSSELNVNALLLGDSALYLCASSPTYNEQFFGPGTRLTVL.

This chain connects TRBV6-5 to TRBJ2-3; D remains ambiguous. The CDR3 extends over 14 amino acids. Trimming removed 4 bases at V and 4 bases at J, with 12 bases between. Germline V gene lookup returns CDR1 MNHEY and CDR2 SVGAGI. The CDR3, as DNA: TGTGCCAGCAGTTCCATCGACTCCCCAGATACGCAGTATTTT. Translated: CASSSIDSPDTQYF.

V gene TRBV9 combines with J gene TRBJ2-1; D possibly matches TRBD1 or TRBD2 (6 bases each). Germline V gene data show CDR1 as SGDLS and CDR2 as YYNGEE. The ends were cut back, 0 bases at V and 7 bases at J, with 20 bases in the middle. The CDR3 extends over 17 amino acids. The DNA for the CDR3 is TGTGCCAGCAGCGTAGAAGGGGGGCCCGCCCCATTAAATGAGCAGTTCTTC. Translated: CASSVEGGPAPLNEQFF.

The V gene is TRBV6-1, the J gene TRBJ2-1, with TRBD1 identical over 8 bases. Germline CDR1 is MNHNS and CDR2 is SASEGT. The CDR3 runs to 17 residues. The ends lost 2 bases at V and 3 bases at J; junction bases unmatched: 9. CDR3 bases: TGTGCCAGCAGTGAACCCGGGACAGGCTCTAGCTACAATGAGCAGTTCTTC. It is translated as CASSEPGTGSSYNEQFF.

The V gene is TRBV6-4, the J gene TRBJ2-7, with 7 bases aligning to TRBD1. The germline CDR1 and CDR2 sequences are MRHNA and SNTAGT. The CDR3 runs to 14 residues. The V and J ends lost 4 bases and 5 bases, in that order; junction bases with no gene match: 8. The CDR3 DNA reads as TGTGCCAGCAGTGCGACAGGGCCCCGAGACGAGCAGTACGTC. It specifies CASSATGPRDEQYV.